The 19 T cell receptor beta chains reported below all come from one sample, sequenced in a study of shared clonotypes between healthy human individuals. Assay: immunoSEQ multiplex PCR; the TCRdb copy retains only in-frame clones and omits some. In the table there are millions of clones, approximately 94% of which are singletons. Terminally differentiated effector memory CD45RA+ cells were excluded by CCR7 positive selection of CD45RO-negative cells. The specimen was naive CD8+ T cells sorted from blood. The origin of the receptors is a man in his late teens or twenties in good health.

The chain is built from TRBV7-9 and TRBJ1-6, with D unresolved. CDR3 length: 16 residues. The V and J ends lost 10 bases and 2 bases respectively, with 18 bases between them. Germline V CDR1 and CDR2: SEHNR, FQNEAQ (reference sequence). CDR3: CAIQPIELPYNSPLHF. CDR3 coding DNA: TGTGCCATCCAACCGATAGAACTCCCCTATAATTCACCCCTCCACTTT.

The chain carries TRBV27 and TRBJ2-5; TRBD1 agrees at 11 bases. This CDR3 spans 16 amino acids. CDR1 is MNHEY, CDR2 SMNVEV, per germline (reference sequence). V gave up 2 bases and J gave up 4 bases; unmatched junction bases: 6. The CDR3, as DNA: TGTGCCAGCAGTTTAGGGGCCGGGACAGGGGGAGAGACCCAGTACTTC. It encodes CASSLGAGTGGETQYF.

DNA of the CDR3: TGTGCCAGCAGCCAAGAGGGGCAGGGTACCTACAATGAGCAGTTCTTC. It is translated as CASSQEGQGTYNEQFF. The chain employs TRBV4-2 and TRBJ2-1, with D maybe TRBD1 (5 bases). CDR1 LGHNA and CDR2 YNFKEQ come from the germline V gene. The CDR3 consists of 16 residues. The V and J ends lost 0 bases and 2 bases respectively, with 11 bases between them.

The chain recombines TRBV7-2 with TRBJ2-7; D might be TRBD1 (6 bases). Between the trimmed V and J ends, which lost 0 bases and 5 bases, there was a span of 14 bases. The germline gives CDR1 SGHTA, CDR2 FQGNSA. The CDR3 length is 15 residues. CDR3 loop: CASSLAGQGIDEQYF. For the CDR3, the DNA is TGTGCCAGCAGCTTAGCTGGGCAGGGGATCGACGAGCAGTACTTC.

The J gene is TRBJ1-1, the V gene TRBV18; 9 positions match TRBD1. Germline assignment: CDR1 KGHSH and CDR2 LQKENI. The CDR3 covers 17 residues. The V segment lost 3 bases and the J segment 3 bases; nucleotides outside the gene matches: 11. The CDR3, as DNA: TGTGCCAGCTCACCCCGCCCGAGGACAGGGGTGGACACTGAAGCTTTCTTT. Protein product: CASSPRPRTGVDTEAFF. Drawing the rest from reference TRBV18 and TRBJ1-1, the complete variable domain is NAGVMQNPRHLVRRRGQEARLRCSPMKGHSHVYWYRQLPEEGLKFMVYLQKENIIDESGMPKERFSAEFPKEGPSILRIQQVVRGDSAAYFCASSPRPRTGVDTEAFFGQGTRLTVV.

The chain has TRBV4-1 and TRBJ1-6, with 10 nucleotides matching TRBD1. The J segment lost 10 bases and the V segment lost 2 bases, leaving 8 bases of the junction unmatched. The CDR3 has 16 residues. The germline V gene has CDR1 MGHRA and CDR2 YSYEKL. Here the CDR3 DNA reads TGCGCCAGCAGCCAAATTAGGGACAGGGGACAGTCACCCCTCCACTTT. Translating it yields CASSQIRDRGQSPLHF.

This chain joins TRBV6-5 and TRBJ2-7, with 7 bases fitting TRBD2. CDR1 is MNHEY, CDR2 SVGAGI, per germline. There are 14 residues in the CDR3. J gave up 2 bases and V 3 bases, and 4 bases lay outside the gene matches. CDR3 sequence (DNA): TGTGCCAGCAGTTATGCCCGGGGGGCCTACGAGCAGTACTTC. Translated: CASSYARGAYEQYF.

J is TRBJ1-5 and V is TRBV4-3; TRBD1 might be the D (5 bases). The germline V and J ends were trimmed by 1 base and 7 bases, with 20 bases remaining between them. CDR3 length: 17 amino acids. Germline V gene lookup returns CDR1 LGHNA and CDR2 YSLEER. CDR3: CASSQVLTGGLMQPQHF. The DNA of the CDR3 is TGCGCCAGCAGCCAAGTTCTAACAGGCGGGCTTATGCAGCCCCAGCATTTT.

The chain couples TRBV9 to TRBJ1-1; 7 bases fit TRBD1. CDR3 length equals 14 residues. The germline gives CDR1 SGDLS, CDR2 YYNGEE. Trimming at V came to 3 bases and at J to 2 bases, leaving 4 bases not matched to a gene. In DNA, the CDR3 is TGTGCCAGCAGCGACGGGGACAGCAACACTGAAGCTTTCTTT. It yields the protein CASSDGDSNTEAFF. Using reference TRBV9 and TRBJ1-1 for the parts outside the CDR3, the full variable domain is DSGVTQTPKHLITATGQRVTLRCSPRSGDLSVYWYQQSLDQGLQFLIQYYNGEERAKGNILERFSAQQFPDLHSELNLSSLELGDSALYFCASSDGDSNTEAFFGQGTRLTVV.

The chain links TRBV6-1 to TRBJ2-7, with 7 bases fitting TRBD1. Germline assignment: CDR1 MNHNS and CDR2 SASEGT. This CDR3 is 16 amino acids long. V dropped 3 bases and J dropped 2; count of bases not matched to a gene: 10. The CDR3 region has the DNA TGTGCCAGCAGTGAGCAGATCGGACAGGTTCCCTACGAGCAGTACTTC. Its translation is CASSEQIGQVPYEQYF.

The chain links TRBV9 to TRBJ2-3; 7 bases are a match to TRBD2. The CDR3 extends over 16 amino acids. J was trimmed by 1 base and V by 3 bases; bases with no gene match: 8. CDR1 and CDR2 from the germline V gene are SGDLS and YYNGEE. The CDR3 reads CASSATGGFGTDTQYF. As DNA, the CDR3 is TGTGCCAGCAGCGCCACCGGGGGGTTCGGCACAGATACGCAGTATTTT. The variable domain in full, completed from reference TRBV9 and TRBJ2-3, reads DSGVTQTPKHLITATGQRVTLRCSPRSGDLSVYWYQQSLDQGLQFLIQYYNGEERAKGNILERFSAQQFPDLHSELNLSSLELGDSALYFCASSATGGFGTDTQYFGPGTRLTVL.

The chain employs TRBV5-1 and TRBJ2-7; maybe TRBD2 (6 bases). V dropped 0 bases and J dropped 3 bases, with 13 bases sitting between them. The CDR3 consists of 15 residues. Germline CDR1 and CDR2: SGHRS and YFSETQ. This CDR3 reads CASSLGPGLFYEQYF. The CDR3 nucleotides are TGCGCCAGCAGCTTGGGGCCGGGACTTTTCTACGAGCAGTACTTC.

This clone appeared once. The chain recombines TRBV5-6 with TRBJ2-7, with 9 nucleotides matching TRBD1. The V segment lost 0 bases and the J segment 5 bases; nucleotides outside the gene matches: 9. CDR3 length equals 16 residues. CDR1 and CDR2 (germline): SGHDT, YYEEEE. The CDR3 region is CASSLDIRDRDNEQYF. The CDR3 coding sequence is TGTGCCAGCAGCTTGGATATCCGGGACAGGGACAACGAGCAGTACTTC.

This sequence joins TRBV6-6 and TRBJ2-1; 9 bases fit TRBD2. CDR3 length: 15 residues. V was pared by 0 bases and J by 7 bases, with 4 bases of the junction left unmatched. CDR1 and CDR2 from the germline V gene are MNHNY and SVGAGI (reference sequence). The chain's CDR3 is CASSYSRGRDNEQFF. CDR3 nucleotide sequence: TGTGCCAGCAGTTACTCTCGCGGGAGGGATAATGAGCAGTTCTTC.

The J gene is TRBJ2-7, the V gene TRBV6-5; D is undetermined. V shed 0 bases and J shed 4 bases, with 16 bases lying between them. The V gene's germline CDR1 is MNHEY and CDR2 SVGAGI. This CDR3 has 16 residues. The CDR3 here is CASSYSEGHIKYEQYF. CDR3 sequence (DNA): TGTGCCAGCAGTTACTCGGAAGGGCATATTAAGTACGAGCAGTACTTC.

The chain employs TRBV9 and TRBJ2-5; TRBD1 matches at 7 bases. The CDR3 sequence is 13 residues long. V shed 7 bases, J shed 5 bases, and the junction held 8 bases outside the gene matches. Germline-derived CDR1 and CDR2 are SGDLS and YYNGEE. The DNA of the CDR3 is TGTGCCAGCTCCCCCGGGACAGTGGAGACCCAGTACTTC. This codes for CASSPGTVETQYF.

The chain links TRBV9 to TRBJ2-3; 10 bases map to TRBD1. The length of the CDR3 is 14 residues. Trimming took 4 bases from V and 3 from J; bases not matched to a gene: 2. CDR1 and CDR2 from the germline V gene are SGDLS and YYNGEE. CDR3: CASSLGQGTDTQYF. The CDR3 nucleotides read TGTGCCAGCAGCTTGGGACAGGGGACAGATACGCAGTATTTT. Complete variable domain (other parts from reference TRBV9 and TRBJ2-3): DSGVTQTPKHLITATGQRVTLRCSPRSGDLSVYWYQQSLDQGLQFLIQYYNGEERAKGNILERFSAQQFPDLHSELNLSSLELGDSALYFCASSLGQGTDTQYFGPGTRLTVL.

In this sample, this clone turned up a few times. The V gene is TRBV30, the J gene TRBJ2-5; 10 nucleotides match TRBD1. The V gene's germline CDR1 is GTSNPN and CDR2 SVGIG (reference sequence). Losses at the gene ends were 5 bases for V and 3 bases for J; bases not matched to a gene: 3. The CDR3 has 13 amino acids. Here the CDR3 reads CAWGTGVEETQYF. The DNA for the CDR3 is TGTGCCTGGGGGACAGGGGTGGAAGAGACCCAGTACTTC.

The chain links TRBV5-4 to TRBJ1-5; D not certain. The CDR3 loop spans 12 amino acids. CDR1 is SGHNT, CDR2 YYREEE, per germline (reference sequence). Trimming removed 3 bases at V and 10 bases at J, with 11 bases between. The CDR3, as DNA: TGTGCCAGCAGCTATGGGGAAGGCCCCCAGCATTTT. This translates into CASSYGEGPQHF.